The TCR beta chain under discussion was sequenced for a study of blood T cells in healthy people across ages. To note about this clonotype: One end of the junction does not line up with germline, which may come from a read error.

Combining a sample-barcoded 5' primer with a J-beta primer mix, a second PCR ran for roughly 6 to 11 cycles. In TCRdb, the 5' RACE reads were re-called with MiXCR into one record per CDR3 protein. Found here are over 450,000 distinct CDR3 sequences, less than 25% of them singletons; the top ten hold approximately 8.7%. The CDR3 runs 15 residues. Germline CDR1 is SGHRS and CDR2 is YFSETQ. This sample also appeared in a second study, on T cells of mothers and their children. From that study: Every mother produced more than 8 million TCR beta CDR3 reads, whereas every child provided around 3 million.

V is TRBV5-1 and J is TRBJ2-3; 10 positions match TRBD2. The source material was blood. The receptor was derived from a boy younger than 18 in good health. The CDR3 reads CASRLGLASTDTQYF. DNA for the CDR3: TGCGCCAGCAGGTTGGGACTAGCGAGCACAGATACGCAGTATTTT.